This T cell receptor (beta chain) was obtained from a study of CD4 T cells in relation to SARS-CoV-2 and coronaviruses. Notes on the study in general: In about 65% of donors, memory CD4+ clonotypes crossrecognized SARS-CoV-2 and at least one common cold coronavirus spike.

CDR3 length: 17 amino acids. Germline lookup yields CDR1 LGHNA and CDR2 YNFKEQ. The V end was cut by 0 bases, the J end by 1 base, with 12 bases between. Turning to this clone: What it binds is unknown.

Deep TCR-beta sequencing used DNA from uncultured naive and memory CD4+ T cells. Repertoires were generated with immunoSEQ multiplex PCR, while TCRdb's copy carries only in-frame clones and drops some. This table has more than 30,000 clones, roughly 88% appearing once. The clonotype comes from an adult with COVID-19. This chain links TRBV4-2 with TRBJ2-2; D tentatively reads TRBD1 or TRBD2 (5 bases each). Specimen: memory CD4+ T cells from PBMCs. Here the CDR3 reads CASSQDAYGGNTGELFF. As DNA, the CDR3 is TGTGCCAGCAGCCAAGACGCATATGGGGGGAACACCGGGGAGCTGTTTTTT.